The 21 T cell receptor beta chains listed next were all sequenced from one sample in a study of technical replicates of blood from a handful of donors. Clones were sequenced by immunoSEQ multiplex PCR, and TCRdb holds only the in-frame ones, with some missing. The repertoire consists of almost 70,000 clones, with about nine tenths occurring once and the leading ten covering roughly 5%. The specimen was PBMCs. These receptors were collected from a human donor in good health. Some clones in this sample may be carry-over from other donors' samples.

The CDR3 nucleotides are TGTGCCAGCTCACCGTCAATAGCGGGGGGTCAAGAGACCCAGTACTTC. It translates to CASSPSIAGGQETQYF. This chain connects TRBV18 to TRBJ2-5; the match to TRBD2 covers 10 bases. The V gene end was trimmed by 3 bases and the J gene end by 2 bases; junction bases not matched to a gene: 6. The CDR3 is 16 amino acids. Germline CDR1 reads KGHSH; CDR2 reads LQKENI.

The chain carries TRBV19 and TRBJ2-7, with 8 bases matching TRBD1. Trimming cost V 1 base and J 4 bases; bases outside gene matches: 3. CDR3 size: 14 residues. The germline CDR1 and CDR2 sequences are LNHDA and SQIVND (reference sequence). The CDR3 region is CASSIGGQGYEQYF. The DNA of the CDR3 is TGTGCCAGTAGTATAGGAGGACAGGGATACGAGCAGTACTTC.

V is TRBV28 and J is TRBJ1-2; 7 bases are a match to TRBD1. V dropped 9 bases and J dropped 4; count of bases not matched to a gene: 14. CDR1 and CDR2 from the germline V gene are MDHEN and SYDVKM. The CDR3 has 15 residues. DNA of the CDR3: TGTGCCAGTGAGAAGATGAGGGGGCGCGGCTATGGCTACACCTTC. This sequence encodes CASEKMRGRGYGYTF.

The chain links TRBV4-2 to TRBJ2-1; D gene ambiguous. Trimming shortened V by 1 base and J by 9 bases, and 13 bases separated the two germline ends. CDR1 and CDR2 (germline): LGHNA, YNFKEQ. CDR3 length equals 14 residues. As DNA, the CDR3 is TGTGCCAGCAGCCAAGGAGTAGAGGCTCGTGAGCAGTTCTTC. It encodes CASSQGVEAREQFF.

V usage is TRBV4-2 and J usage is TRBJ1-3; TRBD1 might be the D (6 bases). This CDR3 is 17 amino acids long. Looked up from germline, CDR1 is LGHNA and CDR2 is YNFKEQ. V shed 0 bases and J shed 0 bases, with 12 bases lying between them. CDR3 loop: CASSQETTGSSGNTIYF. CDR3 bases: TGTGCCAGCAGCCAAGAAACCACAGGGAGCTCTGGAAACACCATATATTTT.

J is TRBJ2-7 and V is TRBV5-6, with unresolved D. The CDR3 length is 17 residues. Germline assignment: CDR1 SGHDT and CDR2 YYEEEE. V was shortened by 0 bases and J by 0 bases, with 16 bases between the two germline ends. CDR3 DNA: TGTGCCAGCAGCTTGGGTGCTCGTGGAGTGTACTCCTACGAGCAGTACTTC. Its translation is CASSLGARGVYSYEQYF. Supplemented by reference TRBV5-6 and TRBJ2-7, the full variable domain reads DAGVTQSPTHLIKTRGQQVTLRCSPKSGHDTVSWYQQALGQGPQFIFQYYEEEERQRGNFPDRFSGHQFPNYSSELNVNALLLGDSALYLCASSLGARGVYSYEQYFGPGTRLTVT.

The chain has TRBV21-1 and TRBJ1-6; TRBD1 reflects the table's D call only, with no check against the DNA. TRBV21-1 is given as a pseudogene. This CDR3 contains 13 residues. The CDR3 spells CASSSRDNSPLHF. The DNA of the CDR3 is TGTGCCAGCAGTAGCAGGGATAATTCACCCCTCCACTTT.

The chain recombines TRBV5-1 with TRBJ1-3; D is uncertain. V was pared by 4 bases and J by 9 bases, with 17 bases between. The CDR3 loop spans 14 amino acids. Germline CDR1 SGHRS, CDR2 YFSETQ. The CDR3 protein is CASSDLGAARTIYF. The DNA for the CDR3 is TGCGCCAGCAGCGACCTGGGAGCCGCTCGCACCATATATTTT.

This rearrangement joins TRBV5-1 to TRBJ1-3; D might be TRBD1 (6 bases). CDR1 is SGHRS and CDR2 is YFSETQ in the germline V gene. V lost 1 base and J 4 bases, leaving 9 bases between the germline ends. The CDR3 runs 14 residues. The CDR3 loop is CASSLTGLGNTIYF. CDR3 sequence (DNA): TGCGCCAGCAGCTTGACAGGGCTCGGAAACACCATATATTTT. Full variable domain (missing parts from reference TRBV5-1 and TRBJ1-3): KAGVTQTPRYLIKTRGQQVTLSCSPISGHRSVSWYQQTPGQGLQFLFEYFSETQRNKGNFPGRFSGRQFSNSRSEMNVSTLELGDSALYLCASSLTGLGNTIYFGEGSWLTVV.

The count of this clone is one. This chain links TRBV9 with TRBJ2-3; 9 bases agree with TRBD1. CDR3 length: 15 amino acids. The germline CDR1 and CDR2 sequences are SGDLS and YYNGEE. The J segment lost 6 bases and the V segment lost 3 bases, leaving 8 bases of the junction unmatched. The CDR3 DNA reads TGTGCCAGCAGCGCCCGGACAGGGGACGGTGATACGCAGTATTTT. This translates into CASSARTGDGDTQYF.

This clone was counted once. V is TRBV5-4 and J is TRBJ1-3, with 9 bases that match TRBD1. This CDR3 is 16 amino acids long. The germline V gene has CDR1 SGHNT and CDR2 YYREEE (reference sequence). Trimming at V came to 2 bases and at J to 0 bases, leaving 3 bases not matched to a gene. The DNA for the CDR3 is TGTGCCAGCAGCTTCCCGACAGGGGGCTCTGGAAACACCATATATTTT. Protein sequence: CASSFPTGGSGNTIYF.

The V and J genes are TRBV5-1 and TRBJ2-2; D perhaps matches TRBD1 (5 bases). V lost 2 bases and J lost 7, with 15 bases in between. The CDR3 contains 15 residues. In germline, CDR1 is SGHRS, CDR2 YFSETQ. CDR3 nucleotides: TGCGCCAGCAGCTTCGGCCCAGGGCTCATCGGGGAGCTGTTTTTT. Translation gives CASSFGPGLIGELFF.

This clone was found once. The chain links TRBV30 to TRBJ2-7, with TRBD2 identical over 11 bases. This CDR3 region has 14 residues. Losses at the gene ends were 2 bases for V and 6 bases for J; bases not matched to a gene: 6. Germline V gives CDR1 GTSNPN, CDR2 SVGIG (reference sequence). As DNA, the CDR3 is TGTGCCTGGAGTACGACTAGCGGGATGAGCGAGCAGTACTTC. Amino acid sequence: CAWSTTSGMSEQYF.

The CDR3 region has the DNA TGCGCCAGCAGCCAATCGGACAGGAGCGGGTTAAATCGTAATACGCAGTATTTT. This translates into CASSQSDRSGLNRNTQYF. The chain combines TRBV4-1 with TRBJ2-3, with D perhaps matching TRBD1 (7 bases). The CDR3 runs 18 residues. From germline, CDR1 is MGHRA and CDR2 YSYEKL. The V end lost 2 bases, the J end lost 7 bases, and 25 bases lay between the germline ends.

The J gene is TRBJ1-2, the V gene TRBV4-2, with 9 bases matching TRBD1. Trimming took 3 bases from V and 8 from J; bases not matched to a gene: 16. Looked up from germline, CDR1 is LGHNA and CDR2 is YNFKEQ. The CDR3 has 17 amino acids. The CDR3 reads CASSHDGTGKGPGGYTF. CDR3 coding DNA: TGTGCCAGCAGCCACGATGGGACAGGGAAAGGTCCCGGAGGCTACACCTTC.

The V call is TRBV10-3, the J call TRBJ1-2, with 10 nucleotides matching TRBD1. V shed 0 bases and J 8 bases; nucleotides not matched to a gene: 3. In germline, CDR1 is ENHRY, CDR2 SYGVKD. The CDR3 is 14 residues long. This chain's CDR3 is CAISESGDRGGYTF. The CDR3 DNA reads TGTGCCATCAGTGAGTCGGGGGACAGGGGCGGCTACACCTTC.

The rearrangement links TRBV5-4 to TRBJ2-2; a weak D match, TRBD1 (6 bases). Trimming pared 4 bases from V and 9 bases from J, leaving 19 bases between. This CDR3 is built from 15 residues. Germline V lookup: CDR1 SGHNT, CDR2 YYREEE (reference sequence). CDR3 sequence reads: CASSITQGPFRELFF. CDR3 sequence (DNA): TGTGCCAGCAGCATAACACAGGGACCCTTCCGGGAGCTGTTTTTT.

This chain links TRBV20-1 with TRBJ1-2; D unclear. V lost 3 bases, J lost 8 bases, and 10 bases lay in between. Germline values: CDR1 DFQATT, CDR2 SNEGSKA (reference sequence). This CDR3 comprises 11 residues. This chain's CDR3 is CSARLPRGYTF. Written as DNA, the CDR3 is TGCAGTGCTAGGCTACCTAGGGGCTACACCTTC.

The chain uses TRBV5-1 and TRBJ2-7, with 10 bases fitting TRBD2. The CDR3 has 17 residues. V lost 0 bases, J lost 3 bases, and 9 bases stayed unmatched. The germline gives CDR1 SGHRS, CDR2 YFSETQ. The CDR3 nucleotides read TGCGCCAGCAGCTTGGCCGAAGCGGGGGGGCGTAACTACGAGCAGTACTTC. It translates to CASSLAEAGGRNYEQYF.

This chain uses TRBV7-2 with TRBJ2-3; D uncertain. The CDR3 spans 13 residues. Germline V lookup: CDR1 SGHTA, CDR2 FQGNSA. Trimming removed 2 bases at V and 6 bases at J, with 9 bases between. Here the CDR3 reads CASSLPPRDTQYF. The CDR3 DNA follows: TGTGCCAGCAGCTTACCCCCGCGGGATACGCAGTATTTT.

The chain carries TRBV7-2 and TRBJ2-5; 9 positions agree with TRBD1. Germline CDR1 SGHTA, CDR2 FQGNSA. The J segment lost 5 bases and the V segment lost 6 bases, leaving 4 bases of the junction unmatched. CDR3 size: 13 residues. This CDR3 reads CASRRTGDETQYF. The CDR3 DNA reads TGTGCCAGCAGGCGGACAGGGGACGAGACCCAGTACTTC.